The 10 T cell receptor beta chains reported below all come from one sample, sequenced in a study of control samples from healthy donors and cancer patients. Clones were read by immunoSEQ multiplex PCR, and TCRdb kept only the in-frame ones, dropping some. In the table there are more than 150,000 clones, 80% to 95% of which are singletons. The specimen sequenced was blood. Receptors were obtained from a man between 18 and 35 years old in good health.

The gene calls are TRBV30 and TRBJ2-5, with 9 nucleotides matching TRBD2. Looked up from germline, CDR1 is GTSNPN and CDR2 is SVGIG (reference sequence). The CDR3 loop spans 14 amino acids. Germline trimming cut 0 bases from V and 4 bases from J; bases unmatched to any gene: 3. The chain's CDR3 is CAWSVGLAVETQYF. The CDR3 DNA follows: TGTGCCTGGAGTGTGGGACTAGCCGTAGAGACCCAGTACTTC.

The chain combines TRBV19 with TRBJ1-1; D is perhaps TRBD1 (5 bases). The germline V and J ends were trimmed by 2 bases and 3 bases, with 16 bases remaining between them. Germline CDR1 LNHDA, CDR2 SQIVND (reference sequence). The CDR3 sequence is 16 residues long. DNA for the CDR3: TGTGCCAGTAGTATAAAGACCCCGGGGGGTGACACTGAAGCTTTCTTT. The encoded protein is CASSIKTPGGDTEAFF.

The J gene is TRBJ1-2, the V gene TRBV6-5; 8 bases are shared with TRBD1. CDR1 and CDR2 (germline): MNHEY, SVGAGI. CDR3 length: 14 amino acids. The V and J ends lost 6 bases and 0 bases, in that order; junction bases with no gene match: 3. CDR3 sequence reads: CASRDRGANYGYTF. CDR3 coding DNA: TGTGCCAGCAGAGACAGGGGAGCTAACTATGGCTACACCTTC.

CDR3: CASSPPRASSPYNEQFF. The CDR3 DNA sequence: TGTGCCAGCTCACCGCCAAGGGCCTCTTCGCCCTACAATGAGCAGTTCTTC. V usage is TRBV18 and J usage is TRBJ2-1; D gene ambiguous. The ends were cut back, 3 bases at V and 2 bases at J, with 17 bases in the middle. Germline-derived CDR1 and CDR2 are KGHSH and LQKENI. This CDR3 contains 17 residues.

This clone appeared once. This sequence joins TRBV24-1 and TRBJ1-1, with D possibly TRBD1 on 6 matching bases. The CDR3 extends over 14 amino acids. The V end lost 8 bases, the J end lost 5 bases, and 17 bases lay between the germline ends. The germline V gene has CDR1 KGHDR and CDR2 SFDVKD. The CDR3 is CATMSGGRGTEAFF. The CDR3 DNA sequence: TGTGCCACCATGAGCGGGGGGCGAGGAACTGAAGCTTTCTTT.

This sequence joins TRBV21-1 and TRBJ1-5; TRBD1, the table's D call, lacks a check against the DNA. TRBV21-1 is reported as a pseudogene. CDR3 length equals 12 residues. The CDR3 DNA reads TGTGCCAGCGACAGGGGGGATCAGCCCCAGCATTTT. Protein product: CASDRGDQPQHF.

This sequence joins TRBV28 and TRBJ2-5; perhaps TRBD2 as D (6 bases). This CDR3 is built from 14 residues. Germline V gene data show CDR1 as MDHEN and CDR2 as SYDVKM. V gave up 6 bases and J gave up 5 bases, with 16 bases separating them. DNA of the CDR3: TGTGCCAGCAGGGGGGGACGAGACTGGGAGACCCAGTACTTC. The encoded protein is CASRGGRDWETQYF.

The V and J genes are TRBV5-1 and TRBJ1-2; D is undetermined. The CDR3 is 14 residues long. Trimming cost V 0 bases and J 3 bases, with 9 bases left between them. The V gene's germline CDR1 is SGHRS and CDR2 YFSETQ. The CDR3 spells CASSLGSVDYGYTF. For the CDR3, the DNA is TGCGCCAGCAGCTTGGGGTCCGTTGACTATGGCTACACCTTC.

The chain uses TRBV12-3 or TRBV12-4 and TRBJ2-1; D uncertain. With 4 bases removed from V and 4 bases from J, the gap between germline ends came to 8 bases. The CDR3 totals 13 residues. CDR3 in amino acids: CASSSEVYNEQFF. The CDR3 bases are TGTGCCAGCAGTTCCGAGGTATACAATGAGCAGTTCTTC.

The chain recombines TRBV12-3 or TRBV12-4 with TRBJ1-2; no clear D gene. The CDR3 spans 11 residues. Deletions cut 6 bases from V and 11 bases from J, with 13 bases between. CDR3 sequence (DNA): TGTGCCAGCAGCTATCGACATCTATACACCTTC. As protein: CASSYRHLYTF.